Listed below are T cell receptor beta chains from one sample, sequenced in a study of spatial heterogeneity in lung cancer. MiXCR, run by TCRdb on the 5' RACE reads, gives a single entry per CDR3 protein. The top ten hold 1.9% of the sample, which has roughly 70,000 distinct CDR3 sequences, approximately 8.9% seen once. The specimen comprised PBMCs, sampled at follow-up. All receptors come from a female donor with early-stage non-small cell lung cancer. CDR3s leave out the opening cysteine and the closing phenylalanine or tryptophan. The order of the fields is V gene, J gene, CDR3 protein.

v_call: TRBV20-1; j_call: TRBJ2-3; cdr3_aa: SARASGRAGDTQY
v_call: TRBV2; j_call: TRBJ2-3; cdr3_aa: ASSEMVAGTTDTQY
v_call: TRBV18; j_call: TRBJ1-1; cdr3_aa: ASSPDPQTKAF
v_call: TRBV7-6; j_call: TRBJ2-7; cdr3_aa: ASSSPPAGASGSYEQY
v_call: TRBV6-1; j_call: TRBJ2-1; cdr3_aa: ASSPWTSGKGNEQF
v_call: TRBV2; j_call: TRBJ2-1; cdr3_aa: ASSEYGTSGSGDEQF
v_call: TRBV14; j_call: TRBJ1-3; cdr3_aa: ASRHDAGNTIY
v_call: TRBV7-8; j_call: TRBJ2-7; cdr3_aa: ASSPGTSVLYEQY
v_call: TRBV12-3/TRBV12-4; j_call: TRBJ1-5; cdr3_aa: ASTKGVGNQPQH
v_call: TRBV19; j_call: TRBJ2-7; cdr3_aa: ASSIFEAGLQSRQY
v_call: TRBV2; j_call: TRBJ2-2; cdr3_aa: ASRDRANTGELF
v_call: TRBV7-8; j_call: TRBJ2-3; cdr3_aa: ASSPDEGTDTQY
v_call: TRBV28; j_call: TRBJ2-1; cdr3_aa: ASSFVAGDGNEQF
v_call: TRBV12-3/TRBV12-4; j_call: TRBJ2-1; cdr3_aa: ASSKLAAEQF
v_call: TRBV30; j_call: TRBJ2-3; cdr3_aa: AWTGAGDADTQY
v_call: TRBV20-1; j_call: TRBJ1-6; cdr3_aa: SASQGGDRGSPLH
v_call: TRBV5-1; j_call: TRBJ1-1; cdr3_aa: ASNLGQARTEAF
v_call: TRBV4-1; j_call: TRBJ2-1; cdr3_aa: ASRSFLGTYNEQF
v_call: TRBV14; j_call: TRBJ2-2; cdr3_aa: ASSQRNTGELF
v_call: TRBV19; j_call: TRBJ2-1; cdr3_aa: ASSIASGSYNEQF
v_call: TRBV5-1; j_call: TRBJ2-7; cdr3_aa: ASTREGTGGAEQY